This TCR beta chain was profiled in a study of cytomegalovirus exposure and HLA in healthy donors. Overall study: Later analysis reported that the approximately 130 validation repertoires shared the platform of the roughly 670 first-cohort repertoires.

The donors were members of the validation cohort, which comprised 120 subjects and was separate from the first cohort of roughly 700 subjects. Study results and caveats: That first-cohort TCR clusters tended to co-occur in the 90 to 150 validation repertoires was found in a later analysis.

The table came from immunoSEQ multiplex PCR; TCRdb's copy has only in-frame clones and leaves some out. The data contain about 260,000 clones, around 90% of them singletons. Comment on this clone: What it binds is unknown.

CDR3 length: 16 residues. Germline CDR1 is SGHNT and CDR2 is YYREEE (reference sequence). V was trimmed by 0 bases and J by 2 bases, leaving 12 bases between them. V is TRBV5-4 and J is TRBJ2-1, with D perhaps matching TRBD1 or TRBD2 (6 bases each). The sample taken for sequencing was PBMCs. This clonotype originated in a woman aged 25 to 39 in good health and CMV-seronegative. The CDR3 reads CASSLGVGGPYNEQFF. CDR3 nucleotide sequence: TGTGCCAGCAGCTTGGGTGTCGGGGGCCCCTACAATGAGCAGTTCTTC.